There are a few counts of the clone carrying this T cell receptor (beta chain). The data were taken from a study of blood T cell repertoires in COVID-19. Recovered Cohort 3 donors showed two negative PCRs, clearance, or symptom resolution. Clones were sequenced by immunoSEQ multiplex PCR, and TCRdb holds only the in-frame ones, with some missing. The data show over 150,000 clones, around 84% seen once. This clonotype originated in a woman under 40 who had recovered from COVID-19. The sequenced sample was PBMCs or T cells enriched from blood (not recorded which).

CDR3 region: CASSLRRENADTQYF. CDR3 sequence (DNA): TGTGCCAGCAGCCTGAGAAGGGAGAACGCAGATACGCAGTATTTT. The chain carries TRBV9 and TRBJ2-3; weak D call: TRBD2 (5 bases). Trimming removed 4 bases at V and 4 bases at J, with 16 bases between. Per the germline V gene, CDR1 is SGDLS and CDR2 is YYNGEE. The CDR3 is 15 amino acids.